One and the same sample provided the 3 T cell receptor beta chains below, sequenced in a study of OX40 agonist ivuxolimab in advanced cancers. Repertoires were generated with immunoSEQ multiplex PCR, while TCRdb's copy carries only in-frame clones and drops some. The sample records around 76,000 clones, nearly 95% being singletons. This sample comprised CD4+ or CD8+ T cells sorted from blood, obtained in a trial of the OX40 agonist ivuxolimab. These receptors all come from an adult with an advanced solid tumor such as melanoma, head and neck, liver or kidney cancer.

This chain uses TRBV5-4 with TRBJ2-2; D remains ambiguous. With 0 bases removed from V and 5 bases from J, the gap between germline ends came to 5 bases. Germline loops: CDR1 SGHNT, CDR2 YYREEE (reference sequence). The CDR3 loop spans 13 amino acids. Written as DNA, the CDR3 is TGTGCCAGCAGCTTGGGTCTAACCGGGGAGCTGTTTTTT. Translated: CASSLGLTGELFF.

The chain links TRBV19 to TRBJ2-2; 8 bases map to TRBD1. The CDR3 length is 14 residues. The germline gives CDR1 LNHDA, CDR2 SQIVND (reference sequence). V trimming: 3 bases; J trimming: 7 bases; junction bases outside the gene matches: 4. CDR3: CASSIQGANGELFF. CDR3 nucleotides: TGTGCCAGTAGTATCCAGGGGGCCAACGGGGAGCTGTTTTTT.

The chain is built from TRBV4-3 and TRBJ1-1; D is undetermined. The ends were cut back, 0 bases at V and 1 base at J, with 9 bases in the middle. Germline CDR1 is LGHNA and CDR2 is YSLEER. This CDR3 is 15 amino acids long. This CDR3 reads CASSQEEVANTEAFF. The CDR3 DNA sequence: TGCGCCAGCAGCCAAGAGGAAGTGGCGAACACTGAAGCTTTCTTT.